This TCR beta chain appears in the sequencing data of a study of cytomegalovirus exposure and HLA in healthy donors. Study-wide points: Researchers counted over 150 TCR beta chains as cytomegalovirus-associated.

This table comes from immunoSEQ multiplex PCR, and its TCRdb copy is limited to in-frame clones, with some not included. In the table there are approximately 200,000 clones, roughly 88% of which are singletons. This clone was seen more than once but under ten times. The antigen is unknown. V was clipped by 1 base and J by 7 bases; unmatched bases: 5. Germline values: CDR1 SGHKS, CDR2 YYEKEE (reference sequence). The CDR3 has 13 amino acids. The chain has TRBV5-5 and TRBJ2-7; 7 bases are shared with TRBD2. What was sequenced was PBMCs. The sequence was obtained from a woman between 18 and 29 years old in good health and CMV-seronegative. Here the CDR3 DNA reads TGTGCCAGCAGCTTGTATCCGCGGGAGGAGCAGTACTTC. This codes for CASSLYPREEQYF. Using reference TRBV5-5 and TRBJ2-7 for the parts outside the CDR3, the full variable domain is DAGVTQSPTHLIKTRGQQVTLRCSPISGHKSVSWYQQVLGQGPQFIFQYYEKEERGRGNFPDRFSARQFPNYSSELNVNALLLGDSALYLCASSLYPREEQYFGPGTRLTVT.